The following is a T cell receptor (beta chain) sequence with its context. Its antigen is currently unknown. cDNA serving as the sequencing template came from extracted, reverse transcribed RNA. Here immunoSEQ multiplex PCR was the method, and the copy in TCRdb shows in-frame clones only, minus some. The sample lists some 150,000 clones; 62% were seen once. This sample stems from a study of CD8+ T cells in alopecia areata. Findings and caveats of the study: The study also sequences resident alphabeta T cells of normal skin in scalp samples. Greater clonality was observed in lesional scalp samples, especially alopecia totalis/universalis, versus normal scalp.

The CDR3 is 12 residues long. Germline assignment: CDR1 SEHNR and CDR2 FQNEAQ (reference sequence). Trimming took 2 bases from V and 7 from J, leaving 6 bases between them. PBMCs, the starting material, were the source of sorted CD4+ and CD8+ T cells. The receptor comes from a human donor in good health. The specimen sequenced was CD8+ T cells sorted from blood. The V and J genes are TRBV7-9 and TRBJ2-1; no reliable D call. CDR3 nucleotide sequence: TGTGCCAGCAGCTTAACGTGGAATGAGCAGTTCTTC. Translating it yields CASSLTWNEQFF.